What follows describes a single T cell receptor beta chain. TCRdb keeps only in-frame clones here, not all; method: immunoSEQ multiplex PCR. In the table there are 75,000 to 95,000 clones, approximately 90% of which are singletons. The data originate from a study of T cell changes during pregnancy in multiple sclerosis. The germline V gene has CDR1 SGHKS and CDR2 YYEKEE (reference sequence). Trimming took 1 base from V and 4 from J; bases not matched to a gene: 4. This CDR3 contains 15 residues. This specimen was peripheral blood, taken in the first trimester of pregnancy. The rearrangement links TRBV5-5 to TRBJ1-3; TRBD1 matches 8 bases. The sequence came from a female donor in good health, enrolled as a control in a pregnancy study. The CDR3: CASSLSGGGGNTIYF. For the CDR3, the DNA is TGTGCCAGCAGCTTGTCAGGGGGCGGAGGAAACACCATATATTTT.